What follows are 27 T cell receptor beta chains derived from one specimen sequenced in a study of lymphopenia after photon versus proton radiotherapy. Here immunoSEQ multiplex PCR was the method, and the copy in TCRdb shows in-frame clones only, minus some. Among under 30,000 clones listed, 87% were seen once. This material consisted of peripheral blood, taken from a patient treated with proton-based radiotherapy. The receptors derive from a woman between 55 and 75 years old with cholangiocarcinoma. Some clones in this sample may be carry-over from other donors' samples.

CDR3 bases: TGCGCCAGCAGTCAGGGGAACTATGGCTACACCTTC. Its protein is CASSQGNYGYTF. The rearrangement links TRBV5-1 to TRBJ1-2; weak D call: TRBD1 (6 bases). Germline V gene sequence: CDR1 SGHRS, CDR2 YFSETQ. The V gene lost 5 bases and the J gene lost 2 bases, with 7 bases spanning the gap. This CDR3 region has 12 residues.

The chain combines TRBV10-1 with TRBJ2-3; TRBD2 aligns across 7 bases. Germline CDR1 and CDR2: WNHNN and SYGVQD (reference sequence). The CDR3 sequence is 14 residues long. V trimming: 4 bases; J trimming: 6 bases; junction bases outside the gene matches: 7. The CDR3 DNA sequence: TGCGCCAGCAGTGGACTAGCACCCCCGGATACGCAGTATTTT. It codes for CASSGLAPPDTQYF.

V and J are TRBV29-1 and TRBJ2-1; 10 positions agree with TRBD1. After removal of 5 bases from V and 3 bases from J, the junction contained 4 bases not matched to a gene. The germline V gene encodes CDR1 SQVTM and CDR2 ANQGSEA. The CDR3 runs 14 residues. The CDR3 loop is CSVTRDRGYNEQFF. The CDR3 DNA is TGCAGCGTTACCCGGGACAGGGGCTACAATGAGCAGTTCTTC.

The rearrangement links TRBV15 to TRBJ2-4; 7 nucleotides line up with TRBD1. The trim removed 4 bases at V and 4 bases at J, leaving 10 bases unmatched. CDR3 length equals 16 residues. CDR1 is LNHNV and CDR2 is YYDKDF in the germline V gene (reference sequence). This chain's CDR3 is CATSNDRESGKNIQYF. The CDR3 nucleotides are TGTGCCACCAGCAATGACAGGGAGTCGGGGAAAAACATTCAGTACTTC.

This sequence joins TRBV2 and TRBJ2-1; possible D gene TRBD2, 6 bases. The CDR3 has 15 amino acids. V dropped 6 bases and J dropped 1 base, with 13 bases sitting between them. Germline CDR1 and CDR2: SNHLY and FYNNEI. The CDR3 region has the DNA TGTGCCAGCAGGACTCAAGGAGGGTCCTACAATGAGCAGTTCTTC. Translated, it gives CASRTQGGSYNEQFF.

This clone was recorded a few times. The V and J genes are TRBV7-9 and TRBJ1-2; D uncertain. The V gene lost 6 bases and the J gene lost 7 bases, with 12 bases spanning the gap. CDR1 is SEHNR and CDR2 is FQNEAQ in the germline V gene (reference sequence). The CDR3 contains 12 residues. Here the CDR3 DNA reads TGTGCCAGCAGTGAAGAAATGAGTGGCTACACCTTC. Its protein is CASSEEMSGYTF. Supplemented by reference TRBV7-9 and TRBJ1-2, the full variable domain reads DTGVSQNPRHKITKRGQNVTFRCDPISEHNRLYWYRQTLGQGPEFLTYFQNEAQLEKSRLLSDRFSAERPKGSFSTLEIQRTEQGDSAMYLCASSEEMSGYTFGSGTRLTVV.

CDR3 residues: CASLLSFSGNTIYF. CDR3 DNA sequence: TGTGCCAGTTTATTGAGTTTCTCTGGAAACACCATATATTTT. The chain links TRBV6-1 to TRBJ1-3; no clear D. This CDR3 spans 14 amino acids. Trimming took off 9 bases at V and 0 bases at J, with 12 bases between the two ends. CDR1 is MNHNS, CDR2 SASEGT, per germline.

The chain links TRBV28 to TRBJ1-2; TRBD1 agrees at 7 bases. The CDR3 sequence is 13 residues long. Per germline, CDR1 MDHEN and CDR2 SYDVKM. Unmatched junction bases numbered 8, after V lost 6 bases and J lost 7 bases. The CDR3 bases are TGTGCCAGCAGGCCACAGGGGAGCCGTGGCTACACCTTC. It encodes CASRPQGSRGYTF.

This chain uses TRBV5-1 with TRBJ2-5; no reliable D call. The CDR3 runs to 14 residues. V gave up 0 bases and J gave up 5 bases, with 11 bases separating them. CDR1 is SGHRS and CDR2 is YFSETQ in the germline V gene. The CDR3 loop is CASSLEVSGETQYF. DNA for the CDR3: TGCGCCAGCAGCTTGGAGGTATCCGGGGAGACCCAGTACTTC. The whole variable domain, filled in from reference TRBV5-1 and TRBJ2-5, reads KAGVTQTPRYLIKTRGQQVTLSCSPISGHRSVSWYQQTPGQGLQFLFEYFSETQRNKGNFPGRFSGRQFSNSRSEMNVSTLELGDSALYLCASSLEVSGETQYFGPGTRLLVL.

The J gene is TRBJ2-4, the V gene TRBV2, with 7 nucleotides matching TRBD1. CDR1 is SNHLY, CDR2 FYNNEI, per germline. The CDR3 has 19 residues. The V gene end was trimmed by 4 bases and the J gene end by 0 bases; junction bases not matched to a gene: 15. CDR3 sequence (DNA): TGTGCCAGCAGTGTAGATAGGGCCGGGACAGCCTTAGCCAAAAACATTCAGTACTTC. Its translation is CASSVDRAGTALAKNIQYF. The complete variable domain, with remaining parts taken from reference TRBV2 and TRBJ2-4, reads EPEVTQTPSHQVTQMGQEVILRCVPISNHLYFYWYRQILGQKVEFLVSFYNNEISEKSEIFDDQFSVERPDGSNFTLKIRSTKLEDSAMYFCASSVDRAGTALAKNIQYFGAGTRLSVL.

The rearrangement links TRBV9 to TRBJ1-1; D is unresolved. The CDR3 runs 15 residues. Looked up from germline, CDR1 is SGDLS and CDR2 is YYNGEE. The ends were cut back, 0 bases at V and 0 bases at J, with 9 bases in the middle. CDR3 in amino acids: CASSVEGRMNTEAFF. The CDR3 DNA sequence: TGTGCCAGCAGCGTAGAGGGTCGTATGAACACTGAAGCTTTCTTT.

The V and J genes are TRBV7-6 and TRBJ2-3, with D hard to call. Germline V gene sequence: CDR1 SGHVS, CDR2 FNYEAQ. V lost 4 bases and J 1 base, leaving 12 bases between the germline ends. CDR3 length: 15 amino acids. The CDR3 region has the DNA TGTGCCAGCAGCTCCCAGGCCGTTCGCACAGATACGCAGTATTTT. Its translation: CASSSQAVRTDTQYF. Based on the CDR3 plus reference TRBV7-6 and TRBJ2-3, the full variable domain is GAGVSQSPRYKVTKRGQDVALRCDPISGHVSLYWYRQALGQGPEFLTYFNYEAQQDKSGLPNDRFSAERPEGSISTLTIQRTEQRDSAMYRCASSSQAVRTDTQYFGPGTRLTVL.

This chain links TRBV29-1 with TRBJ2-3; no definite D call. V shed 6 bases and J shed 2 bases, with 9 bases lying between them. This CDR3 is 12 amino acids long. CDR1 and CDR2 (germline): SQVTM, ANQGSEA. The CDR3 nucleotides are TGCAGCGTGGAGCGCGACACAGATACGCAGTATTTT. Its translation: CSVERDTDTQYF.

The chain uses TRBV6-5 and TRBJ2-7; D might be TRBD1 (7 bases). Germline-derived CDR1 and CDR2 are MNHEY and SVGAGI. The CDR3 consists of 15 residues. Trimming removed 7 bases at V and 2 bases at J, with 18 bases between. CDR3 loop: CASTHTSGGTYEQYF. DNA for the CDR3: TGTGCCAGCACCCATACGTCAGGGGGGACCTACGAGCAGTACTTC.

The chain uses TRBV5-4 and TRBJ1-4, with D possibly being TRBD1 (5 bases). V gave up 4 bases and J gave up 0 bases, with 13 bases separating them. Germline CDR1 reads SGHNT; CDR2 reads YYREEE (reference sequence). The CDR3 contains 16 residues. The CDR3 spells CASSAGQGTTNEKLFF. CDR3 DNA sequence: TGTGCCAGCAGCGCCGGGCAGGGCACAACTAATGAAAAACTGTTTTTT.

The chain combines TRBV29-1 with TRBJ2-5; 9 bases line up with TRBD2. V shed 7 bases and J 9 bases; nucleotides not matched to a gene: 9. Germline V CDR1 and CDR2: SQVTM, ANQGSEA. The CDR3 is 12 amino acids. The CDR3 DNA follows: TGCAGCGGGGGACTAGCAGGCGGGGCCCAGTACTTC. It encodes CSGGLAGGAQYF.

The rearrangement joins TRBV18 to TRBJ1-5; 7 positions agree with TRBD1. Germline CDR1 reads KGHSH; CDR2 reads LQKENI. This CDR3 spans 16 amino acids. Trimming at V came to 1 base and at J to 2 bases, leaving 5 bases not matched to a gene. The CDR3 bases are TGTGCCAGCTCACCACAGGGGGCGGGTGGCAATCAGCCCCAGCATTTT. It specifies CASSPQGAGGNQPQHF. The full variable domain, completed using reference TRBV18 and TRBJ1-5, is NAGVMQNPRHLVRRRGQEARLRCSPMKGHSHVYWYRQLPEEGLKFMVYLQKENIIDESGMPKERFSAEFPKEGPSILRIQQVVRGDSAAYFCASSPQGAGGNQPQHFGDGTRLSIL.

The chain has TRBV7-9 and TRBJ2-3; D remains unclear. V was pared by 3 bases and J by 3 bases, with 10 bases between. This CDR3 is 14 amino acids long. Germline CDR1 and CDR2: SEHNR and FQNEAQ (reference sequence). The CDR3 sequence: CASSFLETTDTQYF. The CDR3 DNA follows: TGTGCCAGCAGCTTTCTCGAGACGACAGATACGCAGTATTTT.

There are a few counts of this clone. The chain couples TRBV4-1 to TRBJ2-7; D call uncertain. Germline V gives CDR1 MGHRA, CDR2 YSYEKL. Trimming left V 5 bases short and J 2 bases short, with 13 bases between. The CDR3 consists of 14 residues. As DNA, the CDR3 is TGCGCCAGCAGCGCCGAGCCCTACCCCTACGAGCAGTACTTC. This sequence encodes CASSAEPYPYEQYF.

The chain combines TRBV12-5 with TRBJ1-5, with a possible D match to TRBD1 (5 bases). V was cut by 7 bases and J by 7 bases, with 17 bases left in between. CDR3 length: 14 residues. In germline, CDR1 is LGHNT, CDR2 FRNRAP. The CDR3: CASAPQGGSQPQHF. The DNA for the CDR3 is TGTGCTAGTGCCCCCCAGGGAGGGTCCCAGCCCCAGCATTTT. The whole variable domain, filled in from reference TRBV12-5 and TRBJ1-5, reads DARVTQTPRHKVTEMGQEVTMRCQPILGHNTVFWYRQTMMQGLELLAYFRNRAPLDDSGMPKDRFSAEMPDATLATLKIQPSEPRDSAVYFCASAPQGGSQPQHFGDGTRLSIL.

The rearrangement uses TRBV19 and TRBJ2-1; 10 bases are shared with TRBD1. The CDR3 length is 15 residues. Losses at the gene ends were 0 bases for V and 6 bases for J; bases not matched to a gene: 2. Looked up from germline, CDR1 is LNHDA and CDR2 is SQIVND (reference sequence). As DNA, the CDR3 is TGTGCCAGTAGTATAGAGGGACAGGGGCGCAATGAGCAGTTCTTC. Protein product: CASSIEGQGRNEQFF.

The chain has TRBV28 and TRBJ2-2; 14 bases agree with TRBD2. Germline lookup yields CDR1 MDHEN and CDR2 SYDVKM. V dropped 0 bases and J dropped 9; count of bases not matched to a gene: 3. The length of the CDR3 is 16 residues. The CDR3 DNA is TGTGCCAGCAGTTTATGGGGGACTAGCGGGAGTAGGGAGCTGTTTTTT. Its translation: CASSLWGTSGSRELFF.

The chain carries TRBV7-9 and TRBJ2-5, with D possibly being TRBD1 (5 bases). Judging by the DNA end, TRBJ2-7 fits better; the J call may be wrong. The CDR3 covers 16 residues. From germline, CDR1 is SEHNR and CDR2 FQNEAQ (reference sequence). CDR3 sequence: CASSPRPDIVSYEQYF. Written as DNA, the CDR3 is TGTGCCAGCAGCCCCCGGCCGGACATTGTGTCTTACGAGCAGTACTTC.

The chain joins TRBV19 to TRBJ2-2; 7 bases match TRBD1. With V trimmed by 6 bases and J by 4 bases, 8 bases remained unmatched. The germline gives CDR1 LNHDA, CDR2 SQIVND (reference sequence). CDR3 length equals 15 residues. CDR3 coding DNA: TGTGCCAGTAGCCCGGGACAGACGTTCACCGGGGAGCTGTTTTTT. Translating it yields CASSPGQTFTGELFF. Looking up the rest from reference TRBV19 and TRBJ2-2 gives the full variable domain: DGGITQSPKYLFRKEGQNVTLSCEQNLNHDAMYWYRQDPGQGLRLIYYSQIVNDFQKGDIAEGYSVSREKKESFPLTVTSAQKNPTAFYLCASSPGQTFTGELFFGEGSRLTVL.

This clone was seen a single time. This rearrangement joins TRBV10-3 to TRBJ2-1, with D possibly being TRBD1 or TRBD2 (5 bases each). Per germline, CDR1 ENHRY and CDR2 SYGVKD. V shed 4 bases and J shed 16 bases, with 20 bases lying between them. The CDR3 runs 13 residues. CDR3: CAISGRDPLPPFF. The CDR3 DNA sequence: TGTGCCATCAGTGGCCGGGACCCCCTCCCCCCCTTCTTC.

The genes are TRBV27 and TRBJ2-2, with D possibly being TRBD1 (6 bases). CDR1 MNHEY and CDR2 SMNVEV come from the germline V gene (reference sequence). Between the trimmed V and J ends, which lost 6 bases and 5 bases, there was a span of 22 bases. The CDR3 has 17 amino acids. The DNA of the CDR3 is TGTGCCAGCAGGGGATATACACCGGGACACTCGACCGGGGAGCTGTTTTTT. It codes for CASRGYTPGHSTGELFF.

The chain couples TRBV29-1 to TRBJ1-1, with D maybe TRBD1 (5 bases). V shed 6 bases and J shed 8 bases, with 16 bases lying between them. Germline CDR1 and CDR2: SQVTM and ANQGSEA. The CDR3 consists of 12 residues. CDR3 residues: CSVTTGTAEAFF. The CDR3 DNA is TGCAGCGTCACCACTGGGACTGCCGAAGCTTTCTTT.